This T cell receptor beta chain comes out of a study of T cells in Graves' hyperthyroidism and ophthalmopathy (dated by TCRdb to between 2018 and 2020). Looking at the study overall: Peripheral blood samples were taken at initial diagnosis, before any treatment was given. The 90 or so discovery patients were randomly split 7:3 into training and test sets. TCR V-J signatures able to tell the groups apart were searched for in a discovery cohort of 90 to 100 patients, of whom around 43 had Graves' ophthalmopathy and around 58 had stable Graves' hyperthyroidism. In more than 5 Graves' hyperthyroidism patients, the study also compared T-cell repertoires from thyroid tissue with T-cell repertoires from blood. Once sampling was done, hyperthyroidism patients were given methimazole at a starting dose of 30 mg daily, whereas ophthalmopathy patients were given high-dose intravenous methylprednisolone. Prospective prediction of ophthalmopathy was tested in an independent validation cohort of approximately 18 hyperthyroidism patients and some 17 patients who later progressed to ophthalmopathy. According to the paper, TCR Vbeta CDR3 sequencing was carried out on more than 120 peripheral blood samples, which came from 40 to 45 ophthalmopathy, roughly 75 hyperthyroidism and roughly 17 progressor patients. Results the study describes overall, beyond this receptor: Blood samples also contained most of the expanded thyroid clonotypes (frequency above 0.001), which suggests that blood repertoires may reflect thyroid immune responses. During validation, the model predicted progression to ophthalmopathy a median of about 6.5 months ahead of onset, with almost 71% sensitivity and more than 72% specificity. In cross-validation, a model built on a 13 V-J signature told ophthalmopathy apart from stable hyperthyroidism with approximately 90% sensitivity and approximately 81% specificity, and in testing the same model reached 80%/75%. No statistical method was used to fix the sample size in advance, and group allocation was not hidden from the investigators.

CDR1 and CDR2 are read off the germline V gene as MNHEY and SVGEGT. The CDR3 has 14 amino acids, counting the end cysteine and phenylalanine. This entry keeps only the CDR3 DNA: 42 bases, framed from base 1. Ophthalmopathy patients had moderately to severely active disease, with a Clinical Activity Score of 3 or more, a NOSPECS grade of 4 or more, and a disease duration of less than 3 months. The study excluded patients with uncontrolled infections, other autoimmune diseases, pregnancy or lactation. Diagnoses were based on clinical symptoms, serum thyroxine and TRAb, thyroid ultrasound and orbital computed tomography. Ficoll-Paque density gradient centrifugation was used to isolate PBMCs from about 9 ml of fresh peripheral blood. Total RNA was extracted using Trizol reagent, and RNA quality was assessed on an Agilent 2100 Bioanalyzer. Turning to this clonotype: No cognate antigen has been identified for it. A much larger clone differs from this one at a single base, so this may be a read error.

The TCR beta CDR3 regions were amplified from RNA transcripts. The first round of RT-PCR for the TCR CDR3 was performed with the HTBI primer set and the Qiagen OneStep RT-PCR kit. Libraries were constructed in a second round of multiplex PCR, after which size selection and purification were carried out. Libraries were sequenced paired-end with 100 bp reads on an Illumina HiSeq2000. Turning to the authors' computational methods: Raw data were processed with SOAPnuke, discarding reads with adapters, uncalled bases, mean Phred below 15, or no exact constant-primer or identifier match. High-quality paired reads were merged using COPE v1.2.5, and each unique nucleotide sequence was defined as a clonotype. MiTCR v1.1 was used to align the clonotypes against IMGT TRBV, TRBD and TRBJ reference segments. Only V-J combinations with frequency above 0.0001, covering 99% to 99.2% of repertoires, were analysed. A TCS score was defined as the ratio of F50 (clonal expansion) to E x V (chaos), with BLOSUM62-based TCRdist applied between CDR3 peptides within each V-J. Welch's t-statistics and random forest reduced around 510 V-J features to about 12, which were used in a naive Bayes classifier (R e1071). The public sequencing data were trimmed at Q25 with fastp and processed into clonotypes with MiXCR by TCRdb, which kept only in-frame beta chains. Identical CDR3 protein sequences are pooled into one entry, listed with their most common genes and DNA. Here the V and J calls rest on TCRdb's processing, not on the authors' analysis. The sample has hundreds of thousands of distinct CDR3 sequences on record, about 20% of them singletons. Together, the top ten hold over 45% of the sample.

This sequence originates from a man aged 35 to 55 with Graves' ophthalmopathy. Sequencing used blood. The rearrangement joined TRBV6-2 or TRBV6-3 to TRBJ2-7, with 9 middle bases fitting TRBD2. In nucleotide form, the sequence is TGTGCCAGCAATTACCTAGCGGGGAGACCTGAGCAGTACTTC. This codes for CASNYLAGRPEQYF.